Only one count was recorded for the clone carrying this TCR beta chain. What it binds is not known. This specimen comes from a study of lymphopenia after photon versus proton radiotherapy. Study observations and caveats: Proton therapy kept repertoires fairly stable, unlike photons, which gained effector/memory cells. Post-nadir diversity loss with photons came from oligoclonal expansion, particularly CD8+ Temra cells.

Some clones are missing from TCRdb's copy, which holds only in-frame ones; the method was immunoSEQ multiplex PCR. The sample consists of 17,000 or so clones, 84% of them appearing once. This CDR3 is 15 amino acids long. Trimming left V 4 bases short and J 4 bases short, with 11 bases between. Germline V gene sequence: CDR1 SGHAT, CDR2 FQDESV (reference sequence). The sequencing here drew on peripheral blood, taken from a patient treated with proton-based radiotherapy. The rearrangement uses TRBV11-1 and TRBJ2-6; D is unresolved. This clonotype originated in a man in his sixties or seventies with pancreatic cancer. The CDR3 DNA reads as TGTGCCAGCAGCTCAGACGGGCCCGGGGCCAACGTCCTGACTTTC. It translates to CASSSDGPGANVLTF.